Detailed here is one T cell receptor (beta chain). What it recognizes is unknown. This CDR3 has 13 residues. Trimming left V 0 bases short and J 7 bases short, with 6 bases between. CDR1 and CDR2 from the germline V gene are ENHRY and SYGVKD. This specimen belongs to a study of T cell responses to AZD1222 COVID-19 vaccine. As for the study in general: Second-dose intervals of approximately 4 or approximately 12 weeks were pooled.

Here immunoSEQ multiplex PCR was the method, and the copy in TCRdb shows in-frame clones only, minus some. The repertoire holds roughly 160,000 clones, with around 89% as singletons. Whole-study findings and limits: Within unmutated variant regions lay the reported targets of nearly half of spike-specific TCRs. Clonal diversity was possibly underestimated, and the donors were mostly white British, with more females.

This receptor was taken from an adult in good health. The V gene is TRBV10-3, the J gene TRBJ1-4; D is unclear. The starting material was peripheral blood, obtained on day 0 of AZD1222 vaccination. CDR3 sequence reads: CAISESSVEKLFF. The CDR3 DNA reads TGTGCCATCAGTGAGTCTAGTGTTGAAAAACTGTTTTTT.